A selection of T cell receptor beta chains follows, all from one sample in a study of shared clonotypes between healthy human individuals. The table came from immunoSEQ multiplex PCR; TCRdb's copy has only in-frame clones and leaves some out. The sample shows about 2.4 million clones, roughly 93% of them seen only once. Specimen: naive CD4+ T cells from PBMCs. The receptor set was obtained from a man younger than 35 in good health. Some clones in this sample may be carry-over from other donors' samples. Each CDR3 is given with its conserved first and last residue. A D gene is named only where the DNA matches it firmly. Clone size, where shown, is once, few, many, or a class for clones that have expanded.

v_call: TRBV27; j_call: TRBJ2-1; d_call: NA; clone_size: NA; cdr3_aa: CASSPGYGTNNEQFF
v_call: TRBV5-1; j_call: TRBJ2-3; d_call: TRBD1; clone_size: NA; cdr3_aa: CASSHGTELSTDTQYF
v_call: TRBV28; j_call: TRBJ1-5; d_call: NA; clone_size: NA; cdr3_aa: CASLTRAGQPQHF
v_call: TRBV14; j_call: TRBJ2-1; d_call: NA; clone_size: NA; cdr3_aa: CASNHPPKDNEQFF
v_call: TRBV7-3; j_call: TRBJ2-1; d_call: NA; clone_size: once; cdr3_aa: CASSPPGRHNEQFF
v_call: TRBV29-1; j_call: TRBJ2-2; d_call: NA; clone_size: NA; cdr3_aa: CSVARGRTGELFF
v_call: TRBV9; j_call: TRBJ2-3; d_call: NA; clone_size: NA; cdr3_aa: CARNSPGWSGGQYF
v_call: TRBV19; j_call: TRBJ1-4; d_call: TRBD1; clone_size: NA; cdr3_aa: CASSIRTGGAYEKLFF
v_call: TRBV27; j_call: TRBJ1-4; d_call: NA; clone_size: NA; cdr3_aa: CASRAIIGTTNEKLFF
v_call: TRBV4-1; j_call: TRBJ2-2; d_call: NA; clone_size: NA; cdr3_aa: CASSQDDRRLTGELFF
v_call: TRBV2; j_call: TRBJ2-5; d_call: NA; clone_size: NA; cdr3_aa: CASTLEKETQYF
v_call: TRBV7-2; j_call: TRBJ1-1; d_call: NA; clone_size: NA; cdr3_aa: CASSLASLNTEAFF
v_call: TRBV6-6; j_call: TRBJ2-3; d_call: NA; clone_size: NA; cdr3_aa: CASRPEGSTDTQYF
v_call: TRBV29-1; j_call: TRBJ2-5; d_call: NA; clone_size: NA; cdr3_aa: CSVETTGLGQETQYF
v_call: TRBV7-2; j_call: TRBJ2-7; d_call: TRBD2; clone_size: once; cdr3_aa: CASSLAPGTSLYEQYF
v_call: TRBV27; j_call: TRBJ2-7; d_call: NA; clone_size: once; cdr3_aa: CASSFKALYEQYF
v_call: TRBV15; j_call: TRBJ2-7; d_call: NA; clone_size: NA; cdr3_aa: CATSRGSYEQYF
v_call: TRBV27; j_call: TRBJ2-1; d_call: TRBD2; clone_size: NA; cdr3_aa: CASSSPASGRERAYNEQFF
v_call: TRBV4-3; j_call: TRBJ2-5; d_call: NA; clone_size: NA; cdr3_aa: CASSQEGGRETQYF
v_call: TRBV21-1; j_call: TRBJ2-4; d_call: NA; clone_size: NA; cdr3_aa: CASSRVTKNIQYF
v_call: TRBV29-1; j_call: TRBJ2-5; d_call: NA; clone_size: NA; cdr3_aa: CSVGQQLQETQYF
v_call: TRBV28; j_call: TRBJ1-1; d_call: NA; clone_size: once; cdr3_aa: CASSLFGGFPPMNTEAFF
v_call: TRBV5-1; j_call: TRBJ2-2; d_call: NA; clone_size: NA; cdr3_aa: CASSLDTYTGELFF
v_call: TRBV5-4; j_call: TRBJ2-2; d_call: NA; clone_size: once; cdr3_aa: CASRPPNTGELFF
v_call: TRBV25-1; j_call: TRBJ1-2; d_call: NA; clone_size: few; cdr3_aa: CASSDGSLYGYTF
v_call: TRBV27; j_call: TRBJ2-7; d_call: NA; clone_size: NA; cdr3_aa: CASRRKTGSEQYF
v_call: TRBV6-1; j_call: TRBJ2-5; d_call: TRBD1; clone_size: NA; cdr3_aa: CASRTGITQETQYF
v_call: TRBV19; j_call: TRBJ1-2; d_call: NA; clone_size: NA; cdr3_aa: CASSIMIGIPSNNYGYTF
v_call: TRBV18; j_call: TRBJ2-1; d_call: NA; clone_size: NA; cdr3_aa: CASSPGRNNEQFF
v_call: TRBV2; j_call: TRBJ2-1; d_call: NA; clone_size: NA; cdr3_aa: CASSEPRGEGNEQFF
v_call: TRBV28; j_call: TRBJ2-1; d_call: NA; clone_size: NA; cdr3_aa: CASGSLGGREFGAYNEQFF
v_call: TRBV11-2; j_call: TRBJ1-4; d_call: NA; clone_size: NA; cdr3_aa: CASSPFIGGDEKLFF
v_call: TRBV5-1; j_call: TRBJ2-3; d_call: TRBD2; clone_size: once; cdr3_aa: CASSVSGADTQYF
v_call: TRBV10-3; j_call: TRBJ2-1; d_call: TRBD1; clone_size: NA; cdr3_aa: CAISPGTGTNEQFF
v_call: TRBV13; j_call: TRBJ2-2; d_call: TRBD2; clone_size: NA; cdr3_aa: CASSLGRSRLAGTGELFF
v_call: TRBV7-3; j_call: TRBJ1-5; d_call: NA; clone_size: NA; cdr3_aa: CASSLMPNQPQHF
v_call: TRBV7-2; j_call: TRBJ1-5; d_call: NA; clone_size: NA; cdr3_aa: CASSLAAGLNQPQHF
v_call: TRBV9; j_call: TRBJ2-2; d_call: NA; clone_size: few; cdr3_aa: CASSVVARGSTGELFF
v_call: TRBV19; j_call: TRBJ1-1; d_call: NA; clone_size: NA; cdr3_aa: CASSTHGANTEAFF
v_call: TRBV7-9; j_call: TRBJ1-1; d_call: TRBD1; clone_size: NA; cdr3_aa: CASGTGNTEAFF
v_call: TRBV5-1; j_call: TRBJ1-4; d_call: NA; clone_size: NA; cdr3_aa: CASSLGSFGGGEKLFF
v_call: TRBV5-4; j_call: TRBJ1-1; d_call: NA; clone_size: NA; cdr3_aa: CASSLDKLMNTEAFF
v_call: TRBV5-1; j_call: TRBJ2-7; d_call: TRBD2; clone_size: NA; cdr3_aa: CASSLLAGELYYEQYF
v_call: TRBV28; j_call: TRBJ2-2; d_call: NA; clone_size: NA; cdr3_aa: CATQDRLATGELFF
v_call: TRBV18; j_call: TRBJ1-5; d_call: NA; clone_size: NA; cdr3_aa: CASSPRNREGQPQHF
v_call: TRBV25-1; j_call: TRBJ2-3; d_call: NA; clone_size: NA; cdr3_aa: CASSETADTQYF
v_call: TRBV28; j_call: TRBJ2-2; d_call: NA; clone_size: NA; cdr3_aa: CASSPSWGAHTGGELFF
v_call: TRBV30; j_call: TRBJ1-5; d_call: NA; clone_size: NA; cdr3_aa: CAWSRRGQGPQHF